This record looks at one TCR beta chain sequence and its context. Its matching antigen is unknown. These data belong to a study of cytomegalovirus exposure and HLA in healthy donors. Use of 60 Vbeta and 13 Jbeta primers characterized the PCR. Method: immunoSEQ multiplex PCR; TCRdb's copy keeps in-frame clones and lacks some. The sample's table shows 140,000 to 150,000 clones. General study points: A later examination showed that TCR association rates differed by HLA locus, with DRB1 most and HLA-C fewest.

This CDR3 spans 14 amino acids. Trimming shortened V by 7 bases and J by 1 base, and 13 bases separated the two germline ends. Looked up from germline, CDR1 is MNHNS and CDR2 is SASEGT. The genes are TRBV6-1 and TRBJ1-1; D uncertain. The sequencing sample was made of PBMCs. The clonotype comes from a male donor in good health and CMV-seronegative. CDR3: CASNRGSGNTEAFF. The DNA of the CDR3 is TGTGCCAGCAATCGTGGCAGCGGGAACACTGAAGCTTTCTTT.